Shown below are 14 T cell receptor beta chains from a single sample sequenced in a study of somatic mutations in cytotoxic T cells in rheumatoid arthritis. Sequenced by immunoSEQ multiplex PCR; TCRdb stores in-frame clones only, minus some. Counted here are some 18,000 clones, about 83% occurring once; the ten biggest clones make up 4.8%. The sequenced material came from CD8+ T cells sorted from blood. These receptors all come from an adult with rheumatoid arthritis.

The CDR3 protein is CASSGTSVNEQFF. The CDR3, as DNA: TGTGCCAGCAGCGGAACTAGCGTGAATGAGCAGTTCTTC. The chain has TRBV7-3 and TRBJ2-1; TRBD2 matches 7 bases. With 5 bases clipped from V and 7 bases from J, the junction kept 5 bases outside the gene matches. CDR3 length: 13 residues. Germline lookup yields CDR1 SGHTA and CDR2 FQGTGA.

The rearrangement joins TRBV10-2 to TRBJ1-2; D is undetermined. The germline gives CDR1 WSHSY, CDR2 SAAADI. The V end was cut by 0 bases, the J end by 3 bases, with 8 bases between. The CDR3 consists of 14 residues. The CDR3 sequence is CASSESPLYYGYTF. DNA for the CDR3: TGCGCCAGCAGTGAGTCGCCACTCTACTATGGCTACACCTTC.

The chain joins TRBV6-5 to TRBJ2-6, with D tentatively TRBD2 (6 bases). V dropped 5 bases and J dropped 4 bases, with 9 bases sitting between them. The germline CDR1 and CDR2 sequences are MNHEY and SVGAGI. CDR3 size: 14 residues. This chain's CDR3 is CASSPGGGANVLTF. The CDR3 region has the DNA TGTGCCAGCAGTCCCGGGGGAGGGGCCAACGTCCTGACTTTC.

The chain couples TRBV4-2 to TRBJ2-3; 10 positions match TRBD2. The trim removed 3 bases at V and 2 bases at J, leaving 5 bases unmatched. This CDR3 region has 16 residues. Looked up from germline, CDR1 is LGHNA and CDR2 is YNFKEQ. CDR3 protein: CASSHLTSGNTDTQYF. The DNA of the CDR3 is TGTGCCAGCAGCCACCTTACTAGCGGGAACACAGATACGCAGTATTTT.

This clone was detected only a few times. V is TRBV5-6 and J is TRBJ1-2; possibly TRBD1 for D (5 bases). Per germline, CDR1 SGHDT and CDR2 YYEEEE. Trimming removed 4 bases at V and 8 bases at J, with 9 bases between. The CDR3 has 11 amino acids. The CDR3 sequence is CASSGGYGYTF. CDR3 nucleotides: TGTGCCAGCAGCGGGGGGTACGGCTACACCTTC. Full variable domain (outside the CDR3, taken from reference TRBV5-6 and TRBJ1-2): DAGVTQSPTHLIKTRGQQVTLRCSPKSGHDTVSWYQQALGQGPQFIFQYYEEEERQRGNFPDRFSGHQFPNYSSELNVNALLLGDSALYLCASSGGYGYTFGSGTRLTVV.

This chain connects TRBV14 to TRBJ2-1, with D perhaps assigned TRBD1 or TRBD2 (5 bases each). The germline gives CDR1 SGHDN, CDR2 FVKESK. CDR3 length: 13 amino acids. V was clipped by 4 bases and J by 9 bases, with 13 bases between them. This CDR3 is CASSLLLGAEQFF. The CDR3 DNA follows: TGTGCCAGCAGCCTCCTACTAGGGGCTGAGCAGTTCTTC.

The chain joins TRBV6-1 to TRBJ2-3, with D possibly being TRBD2 (7 bases). The CDR3 runs 13 residues. Looked up from germline, CDR1 is MNHNS and CDR2 is SASEGT. Trimming stripped 7 bases from V and 3 bases from J, with 11 bases between. The CDR3: CASKGGLTDTQYF. In nucleotides, the CDR3 is TGTGCCAGCAAGGGGGGGCTGACAGATACGCAGTATTTT.

The chain joins TRBV12-5 to TRBJ1-1, with 7 bases aligning to TRBD1. V lost 5 bases, J lost 5 bases, and 5 bases stayed unmatched. The CDR3 is made up of 13 amino acids. Germline V gives CDR1 LGHNT, CDR2 FRNRAP. The CDR3 DNA reads as TGTGCTAGTGGTCTAAACAGGGGTACTGAAGCTTTCTTT. Translation gives CASGLNRGTEAFF.

The genes are TRBV5-5 and TRBJ1-1; D ambiguous. Trimming pared 0 bases from V and 4 bases from J, leaving 4 bases between. The CDR3 sequence is 12 residues long. CDR1 is SGHKS, CDR2 YYEKEE, per germline (reference sequence). Written as DNA, the CDR3 is TGTGCCAGCAGCTTGGCCCCCACTGAAGCTTTCTTT. It codes for CASSLAPTEAFF.

This clone was found once. The chain combines TRBV4-1 with TRBJ2-7, with D perhaps matching TRBD1 or TRBD2 (5 bases each). V was shortened by 0 bases and J by 3 bases, with 15 bases between the two germline ends. The CDR3 extends over 16 amino acids. CDR1 and CDR2 from the germline V gene are MGHRA and YSYEKL. The CDR3 region has the DNA TGCGCCAGCAGCCAAGAATCGGGACCGGAAAACTACGAGCAGTACTTC. Translation gives CASSQESGPENYEQYF.

This clone showed up just a few times. The V and J genes are TRBV6-5 and TRBJ2-7; a possible D gene is TRBD2 (5 bases). The CDR3 is made up of 14 amino acids. The germline CDR1 and CDR2 sequences are MNHEY and SVGAGI. V was clipped by 2 bases and J by 0 bases, with 8 bases between them. DNA for the CDR3: TGTGCCAGCAGTTACACGGGGAGCTCCTACGAGCAGTACTTC. This sequence encodes CASSYTGSSYEQYF.

The CDR3 DNA reads TGTGCCAGCAGCGTAGGCGAAAGCTATGGCTACACCTTC. Translating gives CASSVGESYGYTF. This chain connects TRBV9 to TRBJ1-2; no clear D gene. Germline CDR1 is SGDLS and CDR2 is YYNGEE. The CDR3 has 13 residues. V lost 0 bases and J 4 bases, leaving 7 bases between the germline ends.

The chain joins TRBV10-1 to TRBJ1-2; a weak D match, TRBD1 (5 bases). Germline values: CDR1 WNHNN, CDR2 SYGVQD (reference sequence). Trimming left V 6 bases short and J 4 bases short, with 24 bases between. This CDR3 contains 17 residues. Here the CDR3 reads CASRISGAGWGSYGYTF. The CDR3 DNA follows: TGCGCCAGCAGAATTTCCGGGGCCGGATGGGGTTCCTATGGCTACACCTTC.

The chain uses TRBV7-9 and TRBJ2-7, with a weak D call TRBD1 (5 bases). Germline CDR1 is SEHNR and CDR2 is FQNEAQ (reference sequence). Trimming left V 7 bases short and J 0 bases short, with 16 bases between. The CDR3 has 15 residues. CDR3: CASNRQDSSSYEQYF. Here the CDR3 DNA reads TGTGCCAGCAACCGCCAAGACAGTAGCTCCTACGAGCAGTACTTC.